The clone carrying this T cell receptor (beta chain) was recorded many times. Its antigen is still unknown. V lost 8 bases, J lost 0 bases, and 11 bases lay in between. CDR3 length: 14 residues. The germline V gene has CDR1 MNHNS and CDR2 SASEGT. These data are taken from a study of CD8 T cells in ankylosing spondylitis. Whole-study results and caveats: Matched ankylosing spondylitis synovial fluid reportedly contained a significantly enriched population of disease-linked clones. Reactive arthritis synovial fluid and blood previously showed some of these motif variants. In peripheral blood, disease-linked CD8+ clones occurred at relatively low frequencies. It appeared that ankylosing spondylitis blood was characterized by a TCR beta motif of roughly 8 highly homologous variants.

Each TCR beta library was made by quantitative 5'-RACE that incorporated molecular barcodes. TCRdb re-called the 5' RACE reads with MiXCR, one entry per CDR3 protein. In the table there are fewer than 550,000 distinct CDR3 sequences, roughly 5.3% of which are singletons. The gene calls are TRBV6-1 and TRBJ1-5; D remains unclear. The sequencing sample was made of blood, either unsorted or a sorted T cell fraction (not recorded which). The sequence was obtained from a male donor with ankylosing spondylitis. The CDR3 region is CASARTYSNQPQHF. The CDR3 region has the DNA TGTGCCAGCGCAAGGACCTATAGCAATCAGCCCCAGCATTTT.